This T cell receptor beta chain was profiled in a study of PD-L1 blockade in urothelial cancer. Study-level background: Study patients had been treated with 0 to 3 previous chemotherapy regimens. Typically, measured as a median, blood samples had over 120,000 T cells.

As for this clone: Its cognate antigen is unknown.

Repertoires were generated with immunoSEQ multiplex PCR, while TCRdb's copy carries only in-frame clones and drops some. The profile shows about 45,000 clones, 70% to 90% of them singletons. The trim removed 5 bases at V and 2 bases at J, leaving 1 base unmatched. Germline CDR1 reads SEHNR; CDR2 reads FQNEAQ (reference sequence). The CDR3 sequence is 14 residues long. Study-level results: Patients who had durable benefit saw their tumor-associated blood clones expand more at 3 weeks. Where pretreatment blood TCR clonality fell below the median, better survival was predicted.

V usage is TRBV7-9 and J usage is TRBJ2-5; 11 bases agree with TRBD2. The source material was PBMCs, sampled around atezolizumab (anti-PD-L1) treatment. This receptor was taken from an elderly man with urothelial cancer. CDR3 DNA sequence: TGTGCCAGCAGCGGGACTAGCGGACAAGAGACCCAGTACTTC. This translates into CASSGTSGQETQYF.